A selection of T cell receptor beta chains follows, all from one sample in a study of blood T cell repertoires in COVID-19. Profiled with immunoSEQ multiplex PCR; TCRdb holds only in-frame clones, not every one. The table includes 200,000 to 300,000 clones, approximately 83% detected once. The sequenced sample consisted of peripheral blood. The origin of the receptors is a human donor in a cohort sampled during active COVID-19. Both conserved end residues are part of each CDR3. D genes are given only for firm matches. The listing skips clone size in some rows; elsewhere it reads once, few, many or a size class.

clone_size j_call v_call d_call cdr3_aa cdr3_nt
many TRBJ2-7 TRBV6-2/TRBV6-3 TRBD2 CASSYLGGRPHEQYF TGTGCCAGCAGTTACTTGGGCGGGAGACCCCACGAGCAGTACTTC
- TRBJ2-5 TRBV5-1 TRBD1 CASSLGQLQETQYF TGCGCCAGCAGCCTGGGACAGCTACAAGAGACCCAGTACTTC
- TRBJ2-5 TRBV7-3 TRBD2 CASSLNQRGGQETQYF TGTGCCAGCAGCTTAAACCAGCGGGGGGGCCAGGAGACCCAGTACTTC
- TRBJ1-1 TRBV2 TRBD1 CASSTGGSEAFF TGTGCCAGCAGTACAGGGGGTTCTGAAGCTTTCTTT
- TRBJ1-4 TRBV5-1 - CASRADATNEKLFF TGCGCCAGCAGAGCGGACGCAACTAATGAAAAACTGTTTTTT
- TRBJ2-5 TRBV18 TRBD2 CASSNRLAGDQETQYF TGTGCCAGCTCCAATCGACTAGCGGGGGACCAAGAGACCCAGTACTTC
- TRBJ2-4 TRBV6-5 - CSCGISKNIQYF TGTTCTTGCGGGATTTCCAAAAACATTCAGTACTTC
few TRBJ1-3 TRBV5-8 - CASRKYTGNGNTIYF TGTGCCAGCAGGAAATACACAGGAAACGGAAACACCATATATTTT
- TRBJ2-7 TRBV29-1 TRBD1 CSVLGPGQSPYEQYF TGCAGCGTCTTAGGCCCGGGACAGTCGCCCTACGAGCAGTACTTC
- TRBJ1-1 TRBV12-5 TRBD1 CASGLGQGANTEAFF TGTGCTAGTGGTTTGGGACAGGGGGCGAACACTGAAGCTTTCTTT
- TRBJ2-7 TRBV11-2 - CASSLDWRDAPHEQYF TGTGCCAGCAGCTTAGATTGGAGGGACGCGCCCCACGAGCAGTACTTC
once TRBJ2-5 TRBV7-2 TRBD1 CASSNLGQVGVETQYF TGTGCCAGCAGCAACTTGGGACAGGTTGGGGTTGAGACCCAGTACTTC
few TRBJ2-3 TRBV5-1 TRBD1 CASSSVNRGDTQYF TGCGCCAGCAGCTCCGTAAACAGGGGGGATACGCAGTATTTT
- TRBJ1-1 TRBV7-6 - CASSLKEGGEAFF TGTGCCAGCAGCTTAAAGGAAGGAGGTGAAGCTTTCTTT
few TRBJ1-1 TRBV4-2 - CASSQPGQEAFF TGTGCCAGCAGCCAGCCGGGACAAGAAGCTTTCTTT
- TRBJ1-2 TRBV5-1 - CASSLEAGQPYGYTF TGCGCCAGCAGCTTGGAGGCCGGACAGCCCTATGGCTACACCTTC
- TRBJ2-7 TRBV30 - CAWSPGHSYEQYF TGTGCCTGGAGTCCGGGACACAGCTACGAGCAGTACTTC
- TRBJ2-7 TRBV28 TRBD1 CASRGQAGSYEQYF TGTGCCAGCAGGGGACAGGCTGGTTCCTACGAGCAGTACTTC
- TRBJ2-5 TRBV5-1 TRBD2 CASSSTSGNEQYF TGCGCCAGCAGCTCCACTAGCGGGAATGAGCAGTACTTC
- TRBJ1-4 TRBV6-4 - CASRKGGKQEKLFF TGTGCCAGCAGGAAGGGGGGGAAGCAGGAAAAACTGTTTTTT
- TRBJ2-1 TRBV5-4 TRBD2 CASSLGLAGGSNEQFF TGTGCCAGCAGCTTGGGACTAGCGGGGGGATCCAATGAGCAGTTCTTC
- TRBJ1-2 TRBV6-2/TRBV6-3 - CASSLPDSGYTF TGTGCCAGCAGTCTCCCGGACAGCGGCTACACCTTC
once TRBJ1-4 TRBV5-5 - CASSLEGGTYEKLFF TGTGCCAGCAGCTTGGAGGGCGGGACGTATGAAAAACTGTTTTTT
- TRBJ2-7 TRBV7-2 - CASSPRRFYEQYF TGTGCCAGCAGCCCGAGGCGGTTCTACGAGCAGTACTTC
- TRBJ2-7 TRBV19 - CASSTSRGHEQYF TGTGCCAGTAGTACCAGCAGGGGCCACGAGCAGTACTTC
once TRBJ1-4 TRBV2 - CASGRGGVNEKLFF TGTGCCAGTGGCCGAGGCGGGGTTAATGAAAAACTGTTTTTT
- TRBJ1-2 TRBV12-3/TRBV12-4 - CASKKRGGGYTF TGTGCCAGCAAGAAGAGGGGGGGTGGCTACACCTTC
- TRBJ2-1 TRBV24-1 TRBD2 CATSDLTSGRASEQFF TGTGCCACCAGTGATTTGACTAGCGGGAGGGCCTCCGAGCAGTTCTTC
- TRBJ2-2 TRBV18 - CASSFVQGTGELFF TGTGCCAGCTCGTTCGTACAGGGCACCGGGGAGCTGTTTTTT
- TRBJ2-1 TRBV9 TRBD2 CASSVASGGLTYNEQFF TGTGCCAGCAGCGTAGCCAGCGGGGGGTTGACCTACAATGAGCAGTTCTTC
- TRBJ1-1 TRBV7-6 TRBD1 CASSRQGAGNTEAFF TGTGCCAGCAGCCGACAGGGGGCGGGAAACACTGAAGCTTTCTTT
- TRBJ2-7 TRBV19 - CASSVWRREQYF TGTGCCAGTAGTGTCTGGAGAAGGGAGCAGTACTTC
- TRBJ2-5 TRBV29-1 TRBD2 CSAVGGRRGETQYF TGCAGCGCCGTGGGAGGGAGAAGGGGAGAGACCCAGTACTTC